The text below deals with one T cell receptor beta chain. Assay: immunoSEQ multiplex PCR; the TCRdb copy retains only in-frame clones and omits some. The table records some 200,000 clones, 65% to 90% of them present only once. These data come from a study of blood T cell repertoires in COVID-19. Germline lookup yields CDR1 MNHEY and CDR2 SVGAGI. The CDR3 length is 14 residues. V gave up 6 bases and J gave up 2 bases; unmatched junction bases: 3. This clonotype originated in a woman aged 50 to 60 with acute COVID-19. Sequenced material: PBMCs or T cells enriched from blood (not recorded which). This chain uses TRBV6-5 with TRBJ1-5, with TRBD1 identical over 8 bases. The CDR3 nucleotides are TGTGCCAGCAGGGCGGGACAGGGCAATCAGCCCCAGCATTTT. Translation gives CASRAGQGNQPQHF.